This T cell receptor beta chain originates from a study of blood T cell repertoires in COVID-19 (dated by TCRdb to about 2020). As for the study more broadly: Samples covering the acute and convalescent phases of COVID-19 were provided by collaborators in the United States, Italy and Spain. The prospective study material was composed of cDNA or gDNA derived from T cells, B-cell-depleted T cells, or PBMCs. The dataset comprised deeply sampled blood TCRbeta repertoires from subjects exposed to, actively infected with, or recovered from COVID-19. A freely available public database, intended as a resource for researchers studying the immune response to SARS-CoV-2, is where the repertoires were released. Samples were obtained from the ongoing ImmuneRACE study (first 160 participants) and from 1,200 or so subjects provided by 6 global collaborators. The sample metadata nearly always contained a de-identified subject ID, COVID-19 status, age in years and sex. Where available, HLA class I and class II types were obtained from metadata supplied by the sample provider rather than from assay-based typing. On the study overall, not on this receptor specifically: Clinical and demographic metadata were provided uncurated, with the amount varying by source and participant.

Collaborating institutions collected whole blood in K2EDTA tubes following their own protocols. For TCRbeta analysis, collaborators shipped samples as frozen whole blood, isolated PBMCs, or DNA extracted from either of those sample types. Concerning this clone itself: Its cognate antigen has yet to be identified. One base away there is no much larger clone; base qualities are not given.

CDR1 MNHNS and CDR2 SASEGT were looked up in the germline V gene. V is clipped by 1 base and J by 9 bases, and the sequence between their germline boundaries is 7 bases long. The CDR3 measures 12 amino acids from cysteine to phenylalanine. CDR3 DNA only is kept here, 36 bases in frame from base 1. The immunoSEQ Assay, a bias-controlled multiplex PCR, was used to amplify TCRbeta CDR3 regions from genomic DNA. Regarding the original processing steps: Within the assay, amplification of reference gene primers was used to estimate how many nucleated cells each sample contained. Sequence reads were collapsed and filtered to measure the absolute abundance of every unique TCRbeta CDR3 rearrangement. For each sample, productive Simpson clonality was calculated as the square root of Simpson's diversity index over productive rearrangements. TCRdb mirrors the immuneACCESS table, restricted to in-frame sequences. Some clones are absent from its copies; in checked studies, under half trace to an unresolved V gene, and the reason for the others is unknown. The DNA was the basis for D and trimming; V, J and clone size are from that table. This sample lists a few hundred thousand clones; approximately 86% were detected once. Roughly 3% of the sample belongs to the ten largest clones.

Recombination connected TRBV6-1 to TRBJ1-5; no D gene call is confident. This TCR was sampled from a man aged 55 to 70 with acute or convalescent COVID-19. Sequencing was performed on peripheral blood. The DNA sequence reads TGTGCCAGCAGTGAAGGAGTCCGGCCCCAGCATTTT. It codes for CASSEGVRPQHF.